The clone carrying this TCR beta chain was counted a few times. This sample stems from a study of cytomegalovirus exposure and HLA in healthy donors. The primer mix had 60 Vbeta and 13 Jbeta primers. Clones were sequenced by immunoSEQ multiplex PCR, and TCRdb holds only the in-frame ones, with some missing. The sample has 150,000 to 200,000 clones; more than 70% are singletons. The CDR3 length is 13 residues. CDR1 is GTSNPN, CDR2 SVGIG, per germline (reference sequence). The V end was cut by 3 bases, the J end by 1 base, with 9 bases between. This receptor was taken from a male donor in good health and CMV-seronegative. This chain joins TRBV30 and TRBJ1-2; D is possibly TRBD1 (6 bases). The sample was PBMCs. The CDR3 region is CAWSTGNNYGYTF. The CDR3 DNA sequence: TGTGCCTGGAGCACAGGGAATAACTATGGCTACACCTTC.